These T cell receptor beta chains were read from a single sample in a study of vaccination effects on CD4 cells after COVID-19. Clones were read by immunoSEQ multiplex PCR, and TCRdb kept only the in-frame ones, dropping some. This table has around 66,000 clones, around 74% appearing once. Their recognized antigens are unknown. The sample consisted of CD4+ T cells from PBMCs cultured without peptide, taken after COVID-19 vaccination. The receptors originated from a human donor who received a COVID-19 vaccine. The CDR3 runs from the conserved cysteine through the conserved F or W. A D gene is named only where the DNA matches it firmly. Some rows have no size entry. The others give once, few or many, or a class for an expanded clone.

D: .
V: TRBV30
J: TRBJ1-6
size: once
DNA: TGTGCCTGGAGGGAAGCCCGTATTCCCAATTCACCCCTCCACTTT
CDR3: CAWREARIPNSPLHF

D: .
V: TRBV6-5
J: TRBJ1-6
size: .
DNA: TGTGCCAGCAGTTACCCCCGCTCGCCCCTCCACTTT
CDR3: CASSYPRSPLHF

D: .
V: TRBV5-5
J: TRBJ2-2
size: once
DNA: TGTGCCAGCAGCTCCCCGGCACAGATAAACACCGGGGAGCTGTTTTTT
CDR3: CASSSPAQINTGELFF

D: .
V: TRBV5-8
J: TRBJ2-5
size: .
DNA: TGTGCCAGCCCCAACCCCCCTACAGAGCCCCAAGAGACCCAGTACTTC
CDR3: CASPNPPTEPQETQYF

D: .
V: TRBV7-2
J: TRBJ1-3
size: .
DNA: TGTGCCAGCAGCTTATCTGGAAACACCATATATTTT
CDR3: CASSLSGNTIYF

D: .
V: TRBV6-2/TRBV6-3
J: TRBJ1-4
size: .
DNA: TGTGCCAGCAGTTACGTCCCGACCCGGCCGAGAGATGAAAAACTGTTTTTT
CDR3: CASSYVPTRPRDEKLFF

D: .
V: TRBV6-5
J: TRBJ1-1
size: .
DNA: TGTGCCAGCAGTTTCAGGGACATGAACACTGAAGCTTTCTTT
CDR3: CASSFRDMNTEAFF

D: .
V: TRBV6-2/TRBV6-3
J: TRBJ2-3
size: .
DNA: TGTGCCAGCAGTCACATGAAGACAACTAGCACAGATACGCAGTATTTT
CDR3: CASSHMKTTSTDTQYF

D: .
V: TRBV30
J: TRBJ1-1
size: .
DNA: TGTGCCTGGAGGGGACCAGGGGTAAACACTGAAGCTTTCTTT
CDR3: CAWRGPGVNTEAFF

D: .
V: TRBV12-3/TRBV12-4
J: TRBJ1-1
size: .
DNA: TGTGCCAGCAGTACAGCGACTGAAGCTTTCTTT
CDR3: CASSTATEAFF

D: .
V: TRBV3-1/TRBV3-2
J: TRBJ1-3
size: .
DNA: TGTGCCAGCAGCCCAAGGACGGGACGGGGACATACTGGAAACACCATATATTTT
CDR3: CASSPRTGRGHTGNTIYF

D: TRBD2
V: TRBV7-2
J: TRBJ2-3
size: .
DNA: TGTGCCAGCAGCCTAACTAGCGGGGGGGCCCTAGATACGCAGTATTTT
CDR3: CASSLTSGGALDTQYF

D: TRBD1
V: TRBV6-2/TRBV6-3
J: TRBJ1-1
size: .
DNA: TGTGCCAGCAGTTACCGACAGGGGGGCTTCATGAACACTGAAGCTTTCTTT
CDR3: CASSYRQGGFMNTEAFF

D: .
V: TRBV28
J: TRBJ1-5
size: .
DNA: TGTGCCAGCAGTTTATTCGCAGGGGCCAATCAGCCCCAGCATTTT
CDR3: CASSLFAGANQPQHF

D: TRBD1
V: TRBV5-1
J: TRBJ1-1
size: .
DNA: TGCGCCAGCAGCTTTACAGGGGGCGCGCCGGTAGGGACTGAAGCTTTCTTT
CDR3: CASSFTGGAPVGTEAFF

D: .
V: TRBV7-3
J: TRBJ2-1
size: .
DNA: TGTGCCAGCAGCTCTGGGGGGTCTAGCTCCTACAATGAGCAGTTCTTC
CDR3: CASSSGGSSSYNEQFF

D: .
V: TRBV11-2
J: TRBJ2-3
size: .
DNA: TGTGCCAGCAGCTCCAGGGGCAGGGTATGGGGCACAGATACGCAGTATTTT
CDR3: CASSSRGRVWGTDTQYF

D: .
V: TRBV28
J: TRBJ2-5
size: few
DNA: TGTGCCAGCAGGTCGGGGGCGGGAGAGACCCAGTACTTC
CDR3: CASRSGAGETQYF

D: TRBD1
V: TRBV19
J: TRBJ2-6
size: .
DNA: TGTGCCAGTAGCAAAACAGGGGGGCTCTCTGGGGCCAACGTCCTGACTTTC
CDR3: CASSKTGGLSGANVLTF

D: .
V: TRBV5-6
J: TRBJ1-6
size: .
DNA: TGTGCCAGCAGCTTTGAGAACTCCTATAATTCACCCCTCCACTTT
CDR3: CASSFENSYNSPLHF

D: .
V: TRBV14
J: TRBJ1-4
size: .
DNA: TGTGCCAGCAGCCTGGGAAACCGGGCCCGAAATGAAAAACTGTTTTTT
CDR3: CASSLGNRARNEKLFF

D: TRBD1
V: TRBV24-1
J: TRBJ1-2
size: .
DNA: TGTGCCACCAGTGATCCACTTGACAGGGGAGTGCATGGCTACACCTTC
CDR3: CATSDPLDRGVHGYTF

D: .
V: TRBV10-2
J: TRBJ2-1
size: .
DNA: TGCGCCAGCCGGAGGCAGGACAATGAGCAGTTCTTC
CDR3: CASRRQDNEQFF

D: TRBD1
V: TRBV7-3
J: TRBJ2-3
size: .
DNA: TGTGCCAGCAGCCCAACGACAGGGCGCACAGATACGCAGTATTTT
CDR3: CASSPTTGRTDTQYF

D: TRBD2
V: TRBV6-5
J: TRBJ2-5
size: few
DNA: TGTGCCAGCAGTTCCCTTTCGGGGGGGCGGGAGACCCAGTACTTC
CDR3: CASSSLSGGRETQYF

D: TRBD1
V: TRBV5-5
J: TRBJ1-2
size: .
DNA: TGTGCCAGCAGCCCTGAACAGGGGAACTATGGCTACACCTTC
CDR3: CASSPEQGNYGYTF

D: TRBD1
V: TRBV12-3/TRBV12-4
J: TRBJ1-1
size: .
DNA: TGTGCCAGCAGCACAGGGGAAAGGACTGAAGCTTTCTTT
CDR3: CASSTGERTEAFF

D: .
V: TRBV28
J: TRBJ2-5
size: .
DNA: TGTGCCAGCAGTTCCGGGACACCGACACAAGAGACCCAGTACTTC
CDR3: CASSSGTPTQETQYF

D: .
V: TRBV18
J: TRBJ2-5
size: .
DNA: TGTGCCAGCGCCAAGAATCAAGAGACCCAGTACTTC
CDR3: CASAKNQETQYF

D: .
V: TRBV5-1
J: TRBJ2-1
size: few
DNA: TGCGCCAGCAGCTTGCGAGAGTCTTACGCCTCCTACAATGAGCAGTTCTTC
CDR3: CASSLRESYASYNEQFF

D: TRBD1
V: TRBV7-9
J: TRBJ2-2
size: .
DNA: TGTGCCAGCGGCGACAGGGCATCAAACGGGGAGCTGTTTTTT
CDR3: CASGDRASNGELFF